The 25 T cell receptor beta chains below all came from one sample that was sequenced in a study of PD-1 blockade in classical Hodgkin lymphoma. The data were produced by immunoSEQ multiplex PCR, yet TCRdb's version contains in-frame clones alone and is incomplete. There are about 98,000 clones in the sample; 81% occur only once, and about 16% lies in the top ten. Relapse after autologous stem cell transplantation occurred in every patient, and brentuximab vedotin exposure varied. Sequences were derived from peripheral blood mononuclear cells (PBMCs), sampled before the second cycle of nivolumab. These receptor sequences come from a human donor with classical Hodgkin lymphoma.

This sequence joins TRBV21-1 and TRBJ2-7; the D call in the table, TRBD2, was not verified against the DNA. TRBV21-1 is listed as a pseudogene. This CDR3 contains 13 residues. The CDR3 bases are TGTGCCAGCAGCAAAAGGAGTAGTTACGAGCAGTACTTC. It translates to CASSKRSSYEQYF.

The rearrangement joins TRBV21-1 to TRBJ1-1. TRBV21-1 is a documented pseudogene. This CDR3 spans 15 amino acids. In nucleotides, the CDR3 is TGTGCCAGCAGCAGTGAGATGGATCCCTACACTGAAGCTTTCTTT. Its translation: CASSSEMDPYTEAFF.

V usage is TRBV6-1 and J usage is TRBJ2-7; 7 positions agree with TRBD1. The CDR3 length is 14 residues. Unmatched junction bases numbered 7, after V lost 8 bases and J lost 0 bases. Germline CDR1 reads MNHNS; CDR2 reads SASEGT. CDR3 residues: CASGDRAFSYEQYF. DNA for the CDR3: TGTGCCAGCGGCGACAGGGCGTTCTCCTACGAGCAGTACTTC.

V is TRBV7-9 and J is TRBJ1-4, with TRBD1 matching over 12 bases. Germline CDR1 reads SEHNR; CDR2 reads FQNEAQ (reference sequence). J was trimmed by 8 bases and V by 1 base; bases with no gene match: 2. The CDR3 consists of 15 residues. CDR3 sequence reads: CASSLVGTGGEKLFF. The DNA of the CDR3 is TGTGCCAGCAGCTTAGTAGGGACAGGGGGCGAAAAACTGTTTTTT. The entire variable domain, with the rest obtained from reference TRBV7-9 and TRBJ1-4, is as follows: DTGVSQNPRHKITKRGQNVTFRCDPISEHNRLYWYRQTLGQGPEFLTYFQNEAQLEKSRLLSDRFSAERPKGSFSTLEIQRTEQGDSAMYLCASSLVGTGGEKLFFGSGTQLSVL.

This chain joins TRBV28 and TRBJ1-5; no clear D. V lost 4 bases to trimming and J lost 0 bases, with 1 base between them. Looked up from germline, CDR1 is MDHEN and CDR2 is SYDVKM. The CDR3 totals 12 residues. The CDR3 sequence: CASSYSNQPQHF. The CDR3 DNA reads TGTGCCAGCAGTTATAGCAATCAGCCCCAGCATTTT.

The V call is TRBV7-8, the J call TRBJ2-2; 8 bases agree with TRBD2. The CDR3 totals 16 residues. CDR1 and CDR2 (germline): SGHVS, FQNEAQ. J gave up 7 bases and V 5 bases, and 12 bases lay outside the gene matches. The CDR3 spells CASSPVGRAVGGELFF. DNA for the CDR3: TGTGCCAGCAGCCCCGTCGGGAGGGCCGTTGGCGGGGAGCTGTTTTTT.

The chain carries TRBV7-8 and TRBJ2-7, with D uncertain. V was shortened by 4 bases and J by 4 bases, with 11 bases between the two germline ends. In germline, CDR1 is SGHVS, CDR2 FQNEAQ. The CDR3 has 13 amino acids. The CDR3 region has the DNA TGTGCCAGCAGCTGGGCGGCCTTATACGAGCAGTACTTC. Translation: CASSWAALYEQYF.

This chain uses TRBV23-1 with TRBJ2-7; 8 positions agree with TRBD1. TRBV23-1 is sorted into the ORF group, with uncertain function. The CDR3 contains 14 residues. The V segment lost 8 bases and the J segment 3 bases; nucleotides outside the gene matches: 9. The CDR3 here is CASPWTGYIYEQYF. In DNA form, the CDR3 reads TGCGCCAGCCCGTGGACAGGGTATATCTACGAGCAGTACTTC.

A single count supports this clone. This chain uses TRBV30 with TRBJ1-2; D ambiguous. Germline CDR1 is GTSNPN and CDR2 is SVGIG (reference sequence). This CDR3 has 12 amino acids. V was trimmed by 0 bases and J by 5 bases, leaving 7 bases between them. Here the CDR3 DNA reads TGTGCCTGGAGTGTCTCGCAGTATGGCTACACCTTC. Amino acid sequence: CAWSVSQYGYTF.

The chain joins TRBV11-2 to TRBJ1-1, with D unresolved. Germline CDR1 and CDR2: SGHAT and FQNNGV. The CDR3 contains 14 residues. V was pared by 2 bases and J by 5 bases, with 12 bases between. The CDR3 here is CASSLQAGGTEAFF. The CDR3 DNA reads TGTGCCAGCAGCTTACAGGCCGGAGGGACTGAAGCTTTCTTT.

The genes are TRBV10-3 and TRBJ1-1, with a weak D call TRBD1 (6 bases). The germline gives CDR1 ENHRY, CDR2 SYGVKD. Trimming took 10 bases from V and 3 from J, leaving 9 bases between them. The CDR3 sequence is 11 residues long. CDR3 bases: TGTGCCACTAGGGGGGACACTGAAGCTTTCTTT. This codes for CATRGDTEAFF.

The chain uses TRBV25-1 and TRBJ1-2; D unclear. CDR3 length: 13 residues. The germline CDR1 and CDR2 sequences are MGHDK and SYGVNS. V dropped 1 base and J dropped 8 bases, with 11 bases sitting between them. For the CDR3, the DNA is TGTGCCAGCAGTGAATTGTTTGACGAAGGCTACACCTTC. It is translated as CASSELFDEGYTF.

The V and J genes are TRBV7-9 and TRBJ2-1; D is undetermined. Germline V gives CDR1 SEHNR, CDR2 FQNEAQ (reference sequence). The CDR3 contains 13 residues. Deletions cut 2 bases from V and 9 bases from J, with 11 bases between. The CDR3 spells CASSLQITGEQFF. In DNA form, the CDR3 reads TGTGCCAGCAGCTTACAGATTACGGGTGAGCAGTTCTTC.

The chain uses TRBV11-1 and TRBJ2-2, with no clear D. Per the germline V gene, CDR1 is SGHAT and CDR2 is FQDESV (reference sequence). V lost 4 bases to trimming and J lost 4 bases, with 10 bases between them. This CDR3 has 14 amino acids. CDR3 in DNA: TGTGCCAGCAGCTCAATAGTAAGCACCGGGGAGCTGTTTTTT. Protein: CASSSIVSTGELFF.

The rearrangement uses TRBV10-3 and TRBJ2-2, with TRBD2 identical over 11 bases. This CDR3 is built from 15 residues. J lost 8 bases, V lost 6 bases, and 8 bases had no gene match. Germline-derived CDR1 and CDR2 are ENHRY and SYGVKD. The CDR3 reads CAIRLIAGGPGELFF. The CDR3 nucleotides are TGTGCCATCAGACTCATAGCGGGAGGGCCTGGGGAGCTGTTTTTT.

J is TRBJ1-2 and V is TRBV29-1, with TRBD1 matching 8 bases. Germline V gives CDR1 SQVTM, CDR2 ANQGSEA. V shed 0 bases and J 4 bases; nucleotides not matched to a gene: 10. CDR3 length: 16 residues. In nucleotides, the CDR3 is TGCAGCGTTGAAGATTGGGACCTCGACAGGGGCTATGGCTACACCTTC. It specifies CSVEDWDLDRGYGYTF.

The V and J genes are TRBV5-6 and TRBJ1-4; unclear D gene. Trimming left V 1 base short and J 0 bases short, with 10 bases between. Per the germline V gene, CDR1 is SGHDT and CDR2 is YYEEEE. The CDR3 contains 16 residues. CDR3 amino acids: CASSLWIDATNEKLFF. CDR3 in DNA: TGTGCCAGCAGCTTGTGGATTGATGCAACTAATGAAAAACTGTTTTTT. Supplemented by reference TRBV5-6 and TRBJ1-4, the full variable domain reads DAGVTQSPTHLIKTRGQQVTLRCSPKSGHDTVSWYQQALGQGPQFIFQYYEEEERQRGNFPDRFSGHQFPNYSSELNVNALLLGDSALYLCASSLWIDATNEKLFFGSGTQLSVL.

The chain recombines TRBV6-1 with TRBJ2-5; D gene uncertain. The J call is doubtful: the DNA matches TRBJ2-7 better. This CDR3 is 12 amino acids long. Germline CDR1 is MNHNS and CDR2 is SASEGT. The CDR3 DNA sequence: TGTGCCAGTACAGAGAGCTCCTACGAGCAGTACTTC. Translated, it gives CASTESSYEQYF.

The genes are TRBV6-1 and TRBJ2-7; weak D call: TRBD2 (6 bases). CDR3 length equals 16 residues. V lost 1 base to trimming and J lost 3 bases, with 16 bases between them. CDR1 MNHNS and CDR2 SASEGT come from the germline V gene. CDR3 in DNA: TGTGCCAGCAGTGAAGGGACTATTTTTAGATACTACGAGCAGTACTTC. Translating it yields CASSEGTIFRYYEQYF.

This clone was observed a few times. CDR3 amino acids: CASSLAGTSSSSGLFF. CDR3 in DNA: TGTGCCAGCAGCTTAGCCGGGACTAGCAGCTCTTCCGGGCTGTTCTTC. This sequence joins TRBV11-2 and TRBJ2-1; 9 bases map to TRBD2. Germline V gene sequence: CDR1 SGHAT, CDR2 FQNNGV. This CDR3 has 16 amino acids. Trimming cost V 1 base and J 15 bases; bases outside gene matches: 16. Full variable domain (missing parts from reference TRBV11-2 and TRBJ2-1): EAGVAQSPRYKIIEKRQSVAFWCNPISGHATLYWYQQILGQGPKLLIQFQNNGVVDDSQLPKDRFSAERLKGVDSTLKIQPAKLEDSAVYLCASSLAGTSSSSGLFFGPGTRLTVL.

The gene calls are TRBV19 and TRBJ2-7; D is unclear. Trimming removed 3 bases from V and 2 bases from J, with 11 bases in between. Per germline, CDR1 LNHDA and CDR2 SQIVND (reference sequence). This CDR3 spans 14 amino acids. CDR3 sequence reads: CASSISFGTYEQYF. CDR3 DNA: TGTGCCAGTAGTATCTCCTTTGGAACCTACGAGCAGTACTTC.

The chain employs TRBV6-5 and TRBJ2-1; 8 bases are a match to TRBD2. The germline gives CDR1 MNHEY, CDR2 SVGAGI. V was pared by 5 bases and J by 8 bases, with 5 bases of the junction left unmatched. The CDR3 is 13 residues long. CDR3 residues: CASSKGTRYEQFF. The CDR3 DNA follows: TGTGCCAGCAGTAAAGGGACTAGATATGAGCAGTTCTTC.

The chain is built from TRBV6-5 and TRBJ1-4; no reliable D call. V was pared by 6 bases and J by 5 bases, with 13 bases between. CDR1 is MNHEY, CDR2 SVGAGI, per germline. The CDR3 contains 14 residues. The CDR3 coding sequence is TGTGCCAGCAGCCACTCCGGACCGAATGAAAAACTGTTTTTT. Translated: CASSHSGPNEKLFF.

This sequence joins TRBV5-1 and TRBJ2-1; possibly TRBD2 for D (6 bases). This CDR3 comprises 13 residues. Germline CDR1 reads SGHRS; CDR2 reads YFSETQ. Trimming cost V 3 bases and J 5 bases, with 9 bases left between them. CDR3 sequence (DNA): TGCGCCAGCAGCTCCGGGAGTAACAATGAGCAGTTCTTC. It encodes CASSSGSNNEQFF.

This clone has just one count. The chain couples TRBV6-4 to TRBJ2-7, with 10 bases aligning to TRBD1. This CDR3 comprises 14 residues. Germline-derived CDR1 and CDR2 are MRHNA and SNTAGT. V trimming: 8 bases; J trimming: 5 bases; junction bases outside the gene matches: 9. CDR3 in DNA: TGTGCCAGCTGGGGGGACAGGGGAACCCACGAGCAGTACTTC. Translated, it gives CASWGDRGTHEQYF.